The entry below describes one TCR beta chain. Its antigen is currently unknown. This sample is drawn from a study of radiation and T cells in renal cell carcinoma. Study outcomes and limitations: Top tumor clonotypes rose in blood 2 weeks post-radiation, then contracted.

The repertoire was sequenced with immunoSEQ multiplex PCR; TCRdb's copy has only in-frame clones and lacks some. Of 130,000 to 150,000 clones in the sample, approximately 86% were seen once. Time point here: blood 4 weeks post-SBRT, at nephrectomy. The treatment: 15 Gy SBRT to primary tumor, nephrectomy 4 weeks later. Nephrectomy followed 15 Gy stereotactic body radiation by 4 weeks. Serial blood draws occurred at baseline and 2 and 4 weeks post-SBRT. This receptor was identified in a woman aged 50 to 60 with renal cell carcinoma. The sample here was blood, taken from a patient whose treatment included radiotherapy and nephrectomy.

The CDR3 loop reads CASSPGTFTDTQYF. The CDR3 region has the DNA TGTGCCAGCAGCCCCGGGACTTTCACAGATACGCAGTATTTT. The chain carries TRBV7-9 and TRBJ2-3, with D perhaps matching TRBD2 (6 bases). V was pared by 5 bases and J by 2 bases, with 11 bases between. CDR3 size: 14 residues. Germline loops: CDR1 SEHNR, CDR2 FQNEAQ (reference sequence).